This is a list of T cell receptor beta chains from one sample in a study of PD-1 blockade in classical Hodgkin lymphoma. Data came from immunoSEQ multiplex PCR; TCRdb stores just in-frame clones and leaves some out. The table lists about 20,000 clones, roughly 73% of them singletons, with 24% in the top ten. This specimen consisted of peripheral blood mononuclear cells (PBMCs), obtained before the second cycle of nivolumab. These receptor sequences come from a human donor with classical Hodgkin lymphoma. CDR3s include the opening cysteine and the closing phenylalanine or tryptophan. The D gene is left open where the match is weak. Clone size is not always given. Where it is, it says once, few, many or a class for expanded clones.

TRBD1 TRBJ1-2 NA TRBV7-9 CASTSGGQGAFGYTF TGTGCCAGCACCTCCGGAGGCCAGGGGGCGTTTGGCTACACCTTC
TRBD1 TRBJ2-7 NA TRBV5-6 CASSRRDRLQRRRYF TGTGCCAGCAGCAGACGGGACAGACTACAAAGAAGGCGGTACTTC
NA TRBJ2-1 NA TRBV30 CACPRDPAGNEQFF TGTGCCTGTCCCCGGGACCCGGCGGGGAATGAGCAGTTCTTC
TRBD1 TRBJ2-7 NA TRBV4-1 CASSQTSGGQMGEQYF TGCGCCAGCAGCCAAACAAGTGGGGGACAGATGGGGGAGCAGTACTTC
NA TRBJ2-2 NA TRBV10-3 CAISEVVRAGELFF TGTGCCATCAGCGAGGTTGTAAGGGCCGGGGAGCTGTTTTTT
TRBD2 TRBJ2-1 few TRBV10-1 CASSEGASGNNEQFF TGCGCCAGCAGTGAAGGTGCTAGCGGGAACAATGAGCAGTTCTTC
NA TRBJ1-2 NA TRBV19 CASSSGGTDYGYTF TGTGCCAGTAGTTCTGGCGGGACGGACTATGGCTACACCTTC
TRBD1 TRBJ1-2 once TRBV19 CASSLTRTGAYGYTF TGTGCCAGTAGTCTCACACGGACAGGGGCTTATGGCTACACCTTC
TRBD1 TRBJ1-3 few TRBV10-3 CAISEGDRGAGNTIYF TGTGCCATCAGTGAGGGGGACAGGGGAGCAGGAAACACCATATATTTT
TRBD2 TRBJ2-1 NA TRBV5-1 CASSSDLRERSSPYNEQFF TGCGCCAGCAGCTCGGATTTGCGGGAGCGTTCCTCTCCCTACAATGAGCAGTTCTTC
TRBD2 TRBJ2-1 NA TRBV19 CASSILEAGGRRFF TGTGCCAGTAGTATATTAGAGGCGGGAGGGCGACGGTTCTTC
TRBD2 TRBJ2-1 once TRBV7-8 CASSSLRTSGTEQFF TGTGCCAGCAGCTCCCTACGGACTAGCGGGACTGAGCAGTTCTTC
TRBD2 TRBJ2-1 NA TRBV6-5 CASRDTSGRWREQFF TGTGCCAGCAGGGACACTAGCGGGAGGTGGAGGGAGCAGTTCTTC
TRBD2 TRBJ2-7 NA TRBV5-6 CASSLTSGVAYEQYF TGTGCCAGCAGCTTGACTAGCGGGGTCGCCTACGAGCAGTACTTC
NA TRBJ2-1 NA TRBV2 CASKPWTVYNEQFF TGTGCCAGCAAACCCTGGACAGTCTACAATGAGCAGTTCTTC
TRBD1 TRBJ2-2 few TRBV4-1 CASSQGQGSSTGELFF TGCGCCAGCAGCCAAGGACAGGGGTCGAGCACCGGGGAGCTGTTTTTT
NA TRBJ1-2 NA TRBV29-1 CSVALGTGFYGYTF TGCAGCGTCGCTCTCGGGACGGGATTCTATGGCTACACCTTC
TRBD2 TRBJ2-2 NA TRBV2 CASSGLAPTTGELFF TGTGCCAGCAGCGGACTAGCGCCTACCACCGGGGAGCTGTTTTTT
NA TRBJ2-7 medium-sized TRBV27 CASRPGNPTYEQYF TGTGCCAGCAGACCAGGGAACCCAACCTACGAGCAGTACTTC
NA TRBJ2-2 NA TRBV6-5 CASSSWAAANTGELFF TGTGCCAGCAGTTCCTGGGCGGCCGCTAACACCGGGGAGCTGTTTTTT
NA TRBJ1-2 NA TRBV5-1 CASSLAGGPWYTF TGCGCCAGCAGCTTGGCGGGAGGACCGTGGTACACCTTC
TRBD1 TRBJ1-1 NA TRBV19 CASSAEGQGRTEAFF TGTGCCAGTAGCGCAGAGGGACAGGGGAGGACTGAAGCTTTCTTT
TRBD1 TRBJ2-7 NA TRBV7-2 CASSLGQGAYEQYF TGTGCCAGCAGCTTAGGGCAGGGGGCCTACGAGCAGTACTTC
TRBD1 TRBJ1-5 NA TRBV4-1 CASSRGQGDQPQHF TGCGCCAGCAGCAGGGGACAGGGGGATCAGCCCCAGCATTTT
NA TRBJ2-3 NA TRBV2 CASRARSTDTQYF TGTGCCAGCAGGGCGCGGAGCACAGATACGCAGTATTTT
NA TRBJ2-2 NA TRBV5-1 CASSLGQLNTGELFF TGCGCCAGCAGCTTGGGACAGCTGAACACCGGGGAGCTGTTTTTT
NA TRBJ2-3 once TRBV27 CASRRTDTQYF TGTGCCAGTCGGAGGACAGATACGCAGTATTTT
TRBD1 TRBJ2-7 medium-sized TRBV2 CASSDTRQGSYEQYF TGTGCCAGCAGTGACACCCGACAGGGGTCCTACGAGCAGTACTTC
TRBD2 TRBJ2-7 NA TRBV4-1 CASSQERSSGRSSYEQYF TGCGCCAGCAGCCAAGAGAGGTCTAGCGGCAGGAGCTCCTACGAGCAGTACTTC
TRBD1 TRBJ1-1 once TRBV2 CASNRDRNTEAFF TGTGCCAGCAACCGGGACAGGAACACTGAAGCTTTCTTT
NA TRBJ2-2 NA TRBV11-3 CASSLFGDTGELFF TGTGCCAGCAGCTTGTTCGGGGACACCGGGGAGCTGTTTTTT
TRBD1 TRBJ1-2 NA TRBV18 CASSPPTGTGFGYTF TGTGCCAGCTCACCACCGACCGGGACAGGGTTTGGCTACACCTTC
TRBD1 TRBJ1-1 NA TRBV10-2 CARSDRAAAFF TGCGCCAGATCGGACAGGGCTGCAGCTTTCTTT
NA TRBJ2-2 NA TRBV18 CASSPGLDTGELFF TGTGCCAGCTCACCAGGGCTGGATACCGGGGAGCTGTTTTTT
NA TRBJ2-7 NA TRBV28 CASNWDGPYEQYF TGTGCCAGCAATTGGGACGGCCCCTACGAGCAGTACTTC
TRBD2 TRBJ2-1 once TRBV15 CATSRVGTSGNNEQFF TGTGCCACCAGCAGGGTTGGGACTAGCGGTAACAATGAGCAGTTCTTC
NA TRBJ1-4 NA TRBV10-3 CAISEGGWQDEKLFF TGTGCCATCAGTGAGGGTGGATGGCAGGATGAAAAACTGTTTTTT
TRBD1 TRBJ2-7 NA TRBV6-1 CASSEAPRDRASGEQYF TGTGCCAGCAGTGAAGCACCTCGGGACAGGGCTTCGGGTGAGCAGTACTTC
NA TRBJ1-1 NA TRBV29-1 CSANQGPEAFF TGCAGCGCTAATCAAGGTCCTGAAGCTTTCTTT
NA TRBJ1-1 NA TRBV5-5 CASSRSNLGYTEAFF TGTGCCAGCAGCCGATCGAACCTCGGCTACACTGAAGCTTTCTTT
NA TRBJ1-1 few TRBV5-5 CASSLTGGGTEAFF TGTGCCAGCAGCCTTACCGGAGGGGGGACTGAAGCTTTCTTT
NA TRBJ2-2 NA TRBV18 CASSPSQAGTGELFF TGTGCCAGCTCACCATCTCAAGCGGGCACCGGGGAGCTGTTTTTT
NA TRBJ2-5 NA TRBV19 CASSILGPGETQYF TGTGCCAGTAGTATTCTCGGACCAGGGGAGACCCAGTACTTC
NA TRBJ2-1 NA TRBV5-1 CASSLEPGRGNEQFF TGCGCCAGCAGCCTGGAGCCAGGCCGGGGCAATGAGCAGTTCTTC
NA TRBJ2-7 NA TRBV15 CATSRGAGTYEQYF TGTGCCACCAGCAGAGGGGCGGGGACTTACGAGCAGTACTTC
TRBD2 TRBJ2-7 NA TRBV4-1 CASSRGLAEAGSYEQYF TGCGCCAGCAGCCGGGGACTAGCGGAAGCAGGCTCCTACGAGCAGTACTTC
NA TRBJ2-4 NA TRBV5-1 CASSSLGPLAKNIQYF TGCGCCAGCAGCTCGCTAGGGCCGCTAGCCAAAAACATTCAGTACTTC
TRBD2 TRBJ2-1 NA TRBV10-3 CAIGTSGTHNEQFF TGTGCCATCGGGACTAGCGGGACCCACAATGAGCAGTTCTTC
NA TRBJ2-2 NA TRBV5-1 CASSLFTADAGELFF TGCGCCAGCAGCTTGTTTACGGCGGATGCCGGGGAGCTGTTTTTT
TRBD2 TRBJ2-1 NA TRBV14 CASSQPGGSYNEQFF TGTGCCAGCAGCCAACCCGGGGGGTCCTACAATGAGCAGTTCTTC
TRBD1 TRBJ2-2 NA TRBV6-1 CASRTGDTGELFF TGTGCCAGCAGGACAGGGGACACCGGGGAGCTGTTTTTT